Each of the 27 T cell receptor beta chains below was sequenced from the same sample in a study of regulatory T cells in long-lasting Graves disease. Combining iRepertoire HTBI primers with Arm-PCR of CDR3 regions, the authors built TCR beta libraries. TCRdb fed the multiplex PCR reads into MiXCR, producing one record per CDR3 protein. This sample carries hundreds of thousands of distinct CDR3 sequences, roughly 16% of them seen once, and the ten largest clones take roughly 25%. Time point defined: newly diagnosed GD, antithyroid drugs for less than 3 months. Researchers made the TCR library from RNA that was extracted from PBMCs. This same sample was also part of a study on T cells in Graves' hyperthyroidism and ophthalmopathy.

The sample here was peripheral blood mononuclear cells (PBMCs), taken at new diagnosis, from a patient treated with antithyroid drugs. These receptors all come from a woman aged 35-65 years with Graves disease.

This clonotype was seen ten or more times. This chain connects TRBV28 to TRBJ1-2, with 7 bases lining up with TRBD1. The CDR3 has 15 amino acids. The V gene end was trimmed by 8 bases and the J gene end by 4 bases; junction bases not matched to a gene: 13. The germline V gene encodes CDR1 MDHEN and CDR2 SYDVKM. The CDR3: CASGFGQEAFYGYTF. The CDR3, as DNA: TGTGCCAGCGGGTTCGGACAGGAGGCCTTCTATGGCTACACCTTC.

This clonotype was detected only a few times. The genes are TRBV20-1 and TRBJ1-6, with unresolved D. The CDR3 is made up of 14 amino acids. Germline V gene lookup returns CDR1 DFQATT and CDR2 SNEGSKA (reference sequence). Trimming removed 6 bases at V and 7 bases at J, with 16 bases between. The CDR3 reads CSADPRVPNSPLHF. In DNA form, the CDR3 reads TGCAGTGCAGACCCAAGGGTGCCAAATTCACCCCTCCACTTT.

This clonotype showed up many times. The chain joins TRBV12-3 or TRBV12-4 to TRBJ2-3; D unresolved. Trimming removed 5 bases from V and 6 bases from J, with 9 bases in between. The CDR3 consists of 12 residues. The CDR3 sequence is CASSLRPDTQYF. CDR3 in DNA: TGTGCCAGCAGTCTAAGGCCGGATACGCAGTATTTT.

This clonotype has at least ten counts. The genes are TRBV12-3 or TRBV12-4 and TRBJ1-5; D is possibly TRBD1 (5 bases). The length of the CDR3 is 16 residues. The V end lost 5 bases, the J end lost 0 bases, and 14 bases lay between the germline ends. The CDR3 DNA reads TGTGCCAGCAGTCTAGGGACGGCGTATAGCAATCAGCCCCAGCATTTT. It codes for CASSLGTAYSNQPQHF.

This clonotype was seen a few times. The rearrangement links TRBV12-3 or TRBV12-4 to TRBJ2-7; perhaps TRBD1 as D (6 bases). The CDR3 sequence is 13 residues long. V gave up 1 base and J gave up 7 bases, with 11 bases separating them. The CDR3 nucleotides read TGTGCCAGCAGTTTAGGGGGGCTGCGGGAGCAGTACTTC. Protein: CASSLGGLREQYF.

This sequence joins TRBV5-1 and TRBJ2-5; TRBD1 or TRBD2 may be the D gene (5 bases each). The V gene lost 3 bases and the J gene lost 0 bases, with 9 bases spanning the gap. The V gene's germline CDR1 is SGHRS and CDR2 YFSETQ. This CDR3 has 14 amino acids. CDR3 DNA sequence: TGCGCCAGCAGCTGGATGGGGGACCAAGAGACCCAGTACTTC. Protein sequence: CASSWMGDQETQYF.

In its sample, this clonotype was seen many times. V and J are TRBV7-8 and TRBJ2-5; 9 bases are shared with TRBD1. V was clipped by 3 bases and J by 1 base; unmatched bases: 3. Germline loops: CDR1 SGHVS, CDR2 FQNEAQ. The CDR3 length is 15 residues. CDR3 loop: CASSLLQGAQETQYF. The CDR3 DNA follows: TGTGCCAGCAGCTTGTTACAGGGGGCCCAAGAGACCCAGTACTTC. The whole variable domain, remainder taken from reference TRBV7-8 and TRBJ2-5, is GAGVSQSPRYKVAKRGQDVALRCDPISGHVSLFWYQQALGQGPEFLTYFQNEAQLDKSGLPSDRFFAERPEGSVSTLKIQRTQQEDSAVYLCASSLLQGAQETQYFGPGTRLLVL.

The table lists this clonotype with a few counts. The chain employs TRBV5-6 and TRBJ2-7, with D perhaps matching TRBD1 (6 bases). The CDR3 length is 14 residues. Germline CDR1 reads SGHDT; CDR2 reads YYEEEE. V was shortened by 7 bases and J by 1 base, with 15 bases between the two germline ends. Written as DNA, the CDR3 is TGTGCCAGCCGCCGGTTGGACAGTTCCTACGAGCAGTACTTC. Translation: CASRRLDSSYEQYF.

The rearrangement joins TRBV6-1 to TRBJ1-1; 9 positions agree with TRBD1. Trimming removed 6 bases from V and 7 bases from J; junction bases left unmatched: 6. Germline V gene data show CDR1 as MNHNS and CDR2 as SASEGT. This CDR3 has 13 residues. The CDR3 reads CASRRGQGFEAFF. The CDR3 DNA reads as TGTGCCAGCAGGAGGGGACAGGGCTTTGAAGCTTTCTTT.

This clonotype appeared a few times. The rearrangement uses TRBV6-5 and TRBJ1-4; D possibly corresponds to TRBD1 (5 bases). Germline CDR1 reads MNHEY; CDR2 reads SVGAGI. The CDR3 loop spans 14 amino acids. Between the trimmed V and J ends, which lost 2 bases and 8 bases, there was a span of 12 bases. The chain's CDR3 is CASSYRGSPEKLFF. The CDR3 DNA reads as TGTGCCAGCAGTTACCGGGGGTCTCCGGAAAAACTGTTTTTT.

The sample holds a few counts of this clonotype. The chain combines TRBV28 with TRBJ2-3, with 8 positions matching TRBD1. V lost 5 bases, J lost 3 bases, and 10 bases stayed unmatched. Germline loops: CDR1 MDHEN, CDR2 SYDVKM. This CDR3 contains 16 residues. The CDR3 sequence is CASSPRFRGRTDTQYF. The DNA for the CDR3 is TGTGCCAGCAGTCCCCGATTCAGGGGGCGAACAGATACGCAGTATTTT.

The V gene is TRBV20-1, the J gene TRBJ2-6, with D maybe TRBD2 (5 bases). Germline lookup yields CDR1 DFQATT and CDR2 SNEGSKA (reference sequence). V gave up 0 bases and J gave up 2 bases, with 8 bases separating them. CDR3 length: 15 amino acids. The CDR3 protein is CSARDYGAGANVLTF. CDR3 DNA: TGCAGTGCTAGAGATTACGGGGCTGGGGCCAACGTCCTGACTTTC.

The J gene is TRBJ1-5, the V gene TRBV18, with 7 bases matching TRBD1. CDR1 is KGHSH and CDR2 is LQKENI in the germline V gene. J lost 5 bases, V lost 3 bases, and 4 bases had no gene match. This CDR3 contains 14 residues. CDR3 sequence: CASSPQGGHQPQHF. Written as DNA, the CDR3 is TGTGCCAGCTCACCTCAGGGGGGCCATCAGCCCCAGCATTTT.

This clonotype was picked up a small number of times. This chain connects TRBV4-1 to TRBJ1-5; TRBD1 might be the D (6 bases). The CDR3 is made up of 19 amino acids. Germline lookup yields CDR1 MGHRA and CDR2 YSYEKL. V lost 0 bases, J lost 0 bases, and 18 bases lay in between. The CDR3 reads CASSQEGGPGDASNQPQHF. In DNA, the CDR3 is TGCGCCAGCAGCCAAGAGGGGGGCCCGGGGGACGCTAGCAATCAGCCCCAGCATTTT.

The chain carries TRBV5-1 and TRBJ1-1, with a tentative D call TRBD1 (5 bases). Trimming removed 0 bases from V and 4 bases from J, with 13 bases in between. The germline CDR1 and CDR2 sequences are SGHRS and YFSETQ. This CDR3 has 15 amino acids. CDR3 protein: CASSLVGGQGTEAFF. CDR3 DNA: TGCGCCAGCAGCTTGGTAGGAGGGCAGGGCACTGAAGCTTTCTTT.

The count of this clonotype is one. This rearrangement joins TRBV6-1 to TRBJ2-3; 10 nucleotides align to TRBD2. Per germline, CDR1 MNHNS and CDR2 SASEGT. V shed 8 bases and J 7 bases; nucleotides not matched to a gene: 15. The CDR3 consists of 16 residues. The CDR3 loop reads CASQASGGHTRNTQYF. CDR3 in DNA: TGTGCCAGCCAGGCTAGCGGGGGCCACACCCGAAATACGCAGTATTTT.

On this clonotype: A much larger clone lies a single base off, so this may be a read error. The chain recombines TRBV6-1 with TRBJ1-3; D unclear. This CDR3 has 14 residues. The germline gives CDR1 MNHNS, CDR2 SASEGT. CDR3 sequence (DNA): TGTGCCAGCAGTGAAAGGATCTCTGGAAACACCATATGTTTT. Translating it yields CASSERISGNTICF.

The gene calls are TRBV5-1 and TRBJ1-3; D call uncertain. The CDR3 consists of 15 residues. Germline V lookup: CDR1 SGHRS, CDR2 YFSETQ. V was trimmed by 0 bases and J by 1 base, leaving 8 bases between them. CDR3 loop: CASSLESQSGNTIYF. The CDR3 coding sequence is TGCGCCAGCAGCTTGGAGTCCCAATCTGGAAACACCATATATTTT.

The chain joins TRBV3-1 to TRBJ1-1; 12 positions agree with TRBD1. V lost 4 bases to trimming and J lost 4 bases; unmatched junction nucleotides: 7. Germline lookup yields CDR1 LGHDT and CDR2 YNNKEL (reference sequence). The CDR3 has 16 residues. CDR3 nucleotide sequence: TGTGCCAGCAGCCGAGGGACAGGGGGCCGGGGCACTGAAGCTTTCTTT. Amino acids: CASSRGTGGRGTEAFF.

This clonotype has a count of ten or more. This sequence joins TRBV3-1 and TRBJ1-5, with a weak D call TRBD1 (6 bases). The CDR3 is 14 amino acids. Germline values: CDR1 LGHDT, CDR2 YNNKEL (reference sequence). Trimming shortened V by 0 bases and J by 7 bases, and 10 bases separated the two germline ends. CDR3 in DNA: TGTGCCAGCAGCCAAGATGGACAGATACAGCCCCAGCATTTT. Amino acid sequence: CASSQDGQIQPQHF.

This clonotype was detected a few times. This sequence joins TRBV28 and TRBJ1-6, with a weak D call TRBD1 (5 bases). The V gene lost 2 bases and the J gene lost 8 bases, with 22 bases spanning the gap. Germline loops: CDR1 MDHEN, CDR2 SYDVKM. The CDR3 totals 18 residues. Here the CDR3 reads CASSLGIRDPWTYSPLHF. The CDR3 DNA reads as TGTGCCAGCAGTTTAGGAATCCGGGACCCCTGGACCTATTCACCCCTCCACTTT.

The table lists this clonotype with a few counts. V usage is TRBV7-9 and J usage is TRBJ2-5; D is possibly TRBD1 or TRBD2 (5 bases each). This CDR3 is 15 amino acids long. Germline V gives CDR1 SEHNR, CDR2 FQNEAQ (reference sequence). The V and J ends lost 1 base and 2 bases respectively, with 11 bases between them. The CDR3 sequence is CASSLVGRQQETQYF. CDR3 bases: TGTGCCAGCAGCTTAGTGGGACGGCAACAAGAGACCCAGTACTTC.

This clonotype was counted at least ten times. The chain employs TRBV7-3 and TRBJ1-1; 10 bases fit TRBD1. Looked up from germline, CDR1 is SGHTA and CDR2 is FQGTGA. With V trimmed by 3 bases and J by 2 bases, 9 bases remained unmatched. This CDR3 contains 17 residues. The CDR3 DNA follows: TGTGCCAGCAGCTTGACCTTACTGACAGGGGGCAACACTGAAGCTTTCTTT. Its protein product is CASSLTLLTGGNTEAFF.

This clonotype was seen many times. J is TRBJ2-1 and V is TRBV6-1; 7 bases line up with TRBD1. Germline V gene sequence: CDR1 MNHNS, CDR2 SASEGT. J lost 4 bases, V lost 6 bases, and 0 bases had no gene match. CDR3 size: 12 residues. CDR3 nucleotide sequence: TGTGCCAGCAGGACAGGGTACAATGAGCAGTTCTTC. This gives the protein CASRTGYNEQFF.

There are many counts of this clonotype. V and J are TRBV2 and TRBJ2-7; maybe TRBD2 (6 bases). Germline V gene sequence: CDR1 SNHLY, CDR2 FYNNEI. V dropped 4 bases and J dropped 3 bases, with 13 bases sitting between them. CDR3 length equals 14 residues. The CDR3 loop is CASSGGVEYYEQYF. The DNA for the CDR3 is TGTGCCAGCAGTGGGGGGGTTGAATACTACGAGCAGTACTTC.

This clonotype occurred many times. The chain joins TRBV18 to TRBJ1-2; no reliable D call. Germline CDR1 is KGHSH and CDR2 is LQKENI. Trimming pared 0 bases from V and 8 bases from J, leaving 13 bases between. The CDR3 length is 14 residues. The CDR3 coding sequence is TGTGCCAGCTCACCACCAAGCCAGGCGTGGGGCTACACCTTC. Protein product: CASSPPSQAWGYTF.

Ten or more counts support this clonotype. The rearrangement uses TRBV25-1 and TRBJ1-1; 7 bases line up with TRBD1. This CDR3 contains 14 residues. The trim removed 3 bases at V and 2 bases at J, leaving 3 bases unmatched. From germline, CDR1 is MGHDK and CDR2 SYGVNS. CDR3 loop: CASSDRQGNTEAFF. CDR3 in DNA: TGTGCCAGCAGTGACCGACAGGGCAACACTGAAGCTTTCTTT.